A single T cell receptor (beta chain) is shown here with its context. Its specificity is unknown. The CDR3 is made up of 14 amino acids. Germline trimming cut 6 bases from V and 13 bases from J; bases unmatched to any gene: 13. Germline-derived CDR1 and CDR2 are MDHEN and SYDVKM. This sample was taken from a study of cytomegalovirus exposure and HLA in healthy donors. Study-level findings and limits: Generally TCR sequences proved uncommon, though certain public TCRs appeared in numerous donors.

The study ran its PCR with 60 Vbeta and 13 Jbeta primers. TCRdb's table, derived via immunoSEQ multiplex PCR, lists solely in-frame clones and lacks some. The profile shows 55,000 to 80,000 clones, roughly 73% of them singletons. The rearrangement links TRBV28 to TRBJ2-1, with 9 bases aligning to TRBD2. The receptor was isolated from a woman in her forties in good health and CMV-seropositive. The sample was PBMCs. The CDR3 here is CASRVAGGVPKQFF. CDR3 DNA: TGTGCCAGCAGAGTGGCGGGGGGGGTCCCCAAACAGTTCTTC.